The 6 T cell receptor beta chains reported below all come from one sample, sequenced in a study of blood T cell repertoires in COVID-19. TCRdb keeps only in-frame clones here, not all; method: immunoSEQ multiplex PCR. The table lists some 62,000 clones, around 85% of them singletons. Input material: peripheral blood. The source is a woman aged 80 or older with active or convalescent COVID-19.

The chain has TRBV5-1 and TRBJ2-3; perhaps TRBD2 as D (5 bases). The CDR3 runs to 12 residues. Trimming took off 5 bases at V and 4 bases at J, with 8 bases between the two ends. Germline V gives CDR1 SGHRS, CDR2 YFSETQ. The CDR3, as DNA: TGCGCCAGCAGACTAGATTCAGATACGCAGTATTTT. Protein sequence: CASRLDSDTQYF. The whole variable domain, filled in from reference TRBV5-1 and TRBJ2-3, reads KAGVTQTPRYLIKTRGQQVTLSCSPISGHRSVSWYQQTPGQGLQFLFEYFSETQRNKGNFPGRFSGRQFSNSRSEMNVSTLELGDSALYLCASRLDSDTQYFGPGTRLTVL.

This clone was seen just once. The chain carries TRBV5-1 and TRBJ1-4; D may be TRBD1 (5 bases). This CDR3 has 15 amino acids. V was clipped by 3 bases and J by 0 bases, with 9 bases between them. CDR1 is SGHRS, CDR2 YFSETQ, per germline. The CDR3 spells CASSSGDATNEKLFF. The CDR3 DNA reads TGCGCCAGCAGCTCGGGGGATGCAACTAATGAAAAACTGTTTTTT.

The chain employs TRBV6-6 and TRBJ1-1; TRBD1 is a possible D gene (5 bases). The CDR3 totals 11 residues. V lost 7 bases to trimming and J lost 6 bases, with 9 bases between them. Germline-derived CDR1 and CDR2 are MNHNY and SVGAGI (reference sequence). This CDR3 reads CASTPGAEAFF. The CDR3 DNA reads TGTGCCAGCACCCCGGGGGCTGAAGCTTTCTTT.

This chain links TRBV4-1 with TRBJ2-6; 7 bases match TRBD2. V was pared by 3 bases and J by 0 bases, with 5 bases of the junction left unmatched. The CDR3 covers 17 residues. Germline-derived CDR1 and CDR2 are MGHRA and YSYEKL. The CDR3 DNA is TGCGCCAGCAGCCAGGGGGAGGGAGTCTCTGGGGCCAACGTCCTGACTTTC. Translation: CASSQGEGVSGANVLTF.

This chain links TRBV5-4 with TRBJ2-7, with TRBD1 matching over 7 bases. This CDR3 has 13 residues. Germline V gene sequence: CDR1 SGHNT, CDR2 YYREEE (reference sequence). With V trimmed by 2 bases and J by 4 bases, 3 bases remained unmatched. The CDR3 region is CASSFGTEYEQYF. In DNA, the CDR3 is TGTGCCAGCAGCTTCGGGACAGAGTACGAGCAGTACTTC. Supplemented by reference TRBV5-4 and TRBJ2-7, the full variable domain reads ETGVTQSPTHLIKTRGQQVTLRCSSQSGHNTVSWYQQALGQGPQFIFQYYREEENGRGNFPPRFSGLQFPNYSSELNVNALELDDSALYLCASSFGTEYEQYFGPGTRLTVT.

This clone showed up just a few times. The chain recombines TRBV11-3 with TRBJ2-7; no clear D. Germline V gene sequence: CDR1 SGHNT, CDR2 YENEEA. The CDR3 is 13 amino acids. V lost 3 bases to trimming and J lost 1 base, with 7 bases between them. The CDR3 sequence: CASSFTVSYEQYF. DNA for the CDR3: TGTGCCAGCAGCTTTACAGTTTCCTACGAGCAGTACTTC.